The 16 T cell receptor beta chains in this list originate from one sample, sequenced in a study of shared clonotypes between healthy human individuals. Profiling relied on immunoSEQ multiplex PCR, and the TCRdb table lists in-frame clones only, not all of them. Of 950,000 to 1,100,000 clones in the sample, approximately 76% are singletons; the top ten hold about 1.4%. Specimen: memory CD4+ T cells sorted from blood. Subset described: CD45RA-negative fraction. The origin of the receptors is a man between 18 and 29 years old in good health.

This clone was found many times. Written as DNA, the CDR3 is TGTGCCAGCGGGACTATGGGGAGTAATCAGCCCCAGCATTTT. It encodes CASGTMGSNQPQHF. The chain recombines TRBV28 with TRBJ1-5, with a weak D call TRBD1 (5 bases). Germline-derived CDR1 and CDR2 are MDHEN and SYDVKM. V gave up 8 bases and J gave up 4 bases, with 15 bases separating them. The CDR3 is 14 amino acids.

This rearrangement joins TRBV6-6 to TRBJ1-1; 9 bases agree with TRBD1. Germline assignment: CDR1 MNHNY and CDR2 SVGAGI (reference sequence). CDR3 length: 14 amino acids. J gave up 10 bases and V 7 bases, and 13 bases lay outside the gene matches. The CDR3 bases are TGTGCCAGCACTACGGGACAGGGCCCAATAGGAGCTTTCTTT. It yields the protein CASTTGQGPIGAFF.

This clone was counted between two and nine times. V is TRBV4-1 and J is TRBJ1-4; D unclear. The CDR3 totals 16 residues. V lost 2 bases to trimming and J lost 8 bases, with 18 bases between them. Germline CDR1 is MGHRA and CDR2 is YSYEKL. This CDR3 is CASSQPGRAKQEKLFF. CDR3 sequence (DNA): TGCGCCAGCAGCCAACCCGGACGGGCGAAGCAAGAAAAACTGTTTTTT.

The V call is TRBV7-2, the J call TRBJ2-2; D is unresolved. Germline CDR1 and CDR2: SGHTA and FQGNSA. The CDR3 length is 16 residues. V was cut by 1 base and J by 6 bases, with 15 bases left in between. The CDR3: CASSLGVIPSPGELFF. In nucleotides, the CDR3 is TGTGCCAGCAGCTTAGGTGTTATTCCTTCCCCCGGGGAGCTGTTTTTT.

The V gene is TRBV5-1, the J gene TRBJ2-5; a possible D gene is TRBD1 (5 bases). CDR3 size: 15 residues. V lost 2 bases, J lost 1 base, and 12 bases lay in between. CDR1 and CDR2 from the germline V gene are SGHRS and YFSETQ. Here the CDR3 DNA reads TGCGCCAGCAGCTTTACCCGACAGTCCCAAGAGACCCAGTACTTC. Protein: CASSFTRQSQETQYF.

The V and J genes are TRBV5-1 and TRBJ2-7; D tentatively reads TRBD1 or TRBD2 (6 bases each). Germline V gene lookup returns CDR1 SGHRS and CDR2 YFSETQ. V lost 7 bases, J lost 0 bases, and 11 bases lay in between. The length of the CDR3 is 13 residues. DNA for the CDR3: TGCGCCAGCGCTAGGGGGGCCTCCTACGAGCAGTACTTC. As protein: CASARGASYEQYF.

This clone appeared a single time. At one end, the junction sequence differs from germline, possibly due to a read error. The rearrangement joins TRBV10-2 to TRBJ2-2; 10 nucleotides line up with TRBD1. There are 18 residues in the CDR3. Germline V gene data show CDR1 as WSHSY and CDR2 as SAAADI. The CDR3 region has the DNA TGCGCCAGCAGTGAGTCGACTCGACAGGGGGCGAAGACCGGGGAGCTGTTTTTT. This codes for CASSESTRQGAKTGELFF.

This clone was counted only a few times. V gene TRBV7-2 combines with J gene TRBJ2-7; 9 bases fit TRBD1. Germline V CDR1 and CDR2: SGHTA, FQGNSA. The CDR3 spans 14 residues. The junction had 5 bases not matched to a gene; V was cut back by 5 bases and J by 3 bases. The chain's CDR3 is CASSLDRGNYEQYF. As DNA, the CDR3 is TGTGCCAGCAGCCTAGACAGGGGGAACTACGAGCAGTACTTC.

The DNA of the CDR3 is TGTGCCAGCAGTTCCCTAGCGGGGGGGCAAGAGACCCAGTACTTC. It translates to CASSSLAGGQETQYF. The chain combines TRBV2 with TRBJ2-5; TRBD2 matches 12 bases. This CDR3 region has 15 residues. V trimming: 5 bases; J trimming: 2 bases; junction bases outside the gene matches: 3. The V gene's germline CDR1 is SNHLY and CDR2 FYNNEI. Full variable domain (rest looked up from reference TRBV2 and TRBJ2-5): EPEVTQTPSHQVTQMGQEVILRCVPISNHLYFYWYRQILGQKVEFLVSFYNNEISEKSEIFDDQFSVERPDGSNFTLKIRSTKLEDSAMYFCASSSLAGGQETQYFGPGTRLLVL.

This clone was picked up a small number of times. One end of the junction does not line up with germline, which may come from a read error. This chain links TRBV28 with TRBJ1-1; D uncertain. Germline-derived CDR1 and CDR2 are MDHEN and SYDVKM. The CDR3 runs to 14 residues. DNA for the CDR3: TGTGCCAGCAGTCCCCCCCGGCTGAACCCTGAAGCTTTCTTT. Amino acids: CASSPPRLNPEAFF.

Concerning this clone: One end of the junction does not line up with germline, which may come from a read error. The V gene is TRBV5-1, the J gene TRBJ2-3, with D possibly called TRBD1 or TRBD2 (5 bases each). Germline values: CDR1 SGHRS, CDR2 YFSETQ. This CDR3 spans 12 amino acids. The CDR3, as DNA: TGCGCCAGCAGGTTGGGGGTAGATACGCAGTATTTT. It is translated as CASRLGVDTQYF.

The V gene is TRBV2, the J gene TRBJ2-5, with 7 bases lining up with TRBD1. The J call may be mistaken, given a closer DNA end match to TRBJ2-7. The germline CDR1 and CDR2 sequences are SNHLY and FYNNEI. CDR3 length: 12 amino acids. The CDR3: CASRSGGSEQYF. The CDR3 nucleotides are TGTGCCAGCAGGTCAGGGGGTAGCGAGCAGTACTTC.

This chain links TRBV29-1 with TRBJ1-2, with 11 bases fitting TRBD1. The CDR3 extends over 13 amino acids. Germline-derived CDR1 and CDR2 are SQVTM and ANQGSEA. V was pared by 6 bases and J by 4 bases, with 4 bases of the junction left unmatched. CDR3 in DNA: TGCAGCGTCGGACAGGGGGCGAGCTATGGCTACACCTTC. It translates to CSVGQGASYGYTF. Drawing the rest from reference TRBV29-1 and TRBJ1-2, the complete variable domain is SAVISQKPSRDICQRGTSLTIQCQVDSQVTMMFWYRQQPGQSLTLIATANQGSEATYESGFVIDKFPISRPNLTFSTLTVSNMSPEDSSIYLCSVGQGASYGYTFGSGTRLTVV.

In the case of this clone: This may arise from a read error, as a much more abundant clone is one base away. CDR3 protein: CASSYGGNYEQYF. In DNA form, the CDR3 reads TGTGCCAGCAGTTACGGCGGGAACTACGAGCAGTACTTC. The V call is TRBV6-6, the J call TRBJ2-7, with D possibly TRBD2 on 6 matching bases. V was trimmed by 2 bases and J by 3 bases, leaving 8 bases between them. Germline CDR1 MNHNY, CDR2 SVGAGI (reference sequence). The CDR3 is 13 residues long.

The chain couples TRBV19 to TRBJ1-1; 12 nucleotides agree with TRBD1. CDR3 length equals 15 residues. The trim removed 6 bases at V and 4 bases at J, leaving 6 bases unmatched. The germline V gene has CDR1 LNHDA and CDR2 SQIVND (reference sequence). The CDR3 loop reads CASRPGQGAFTEAFF. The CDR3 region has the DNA TGTGCCAGTAGGCCGGGACAGGGGGCGTTCACTGAAGCTTTCTTT.

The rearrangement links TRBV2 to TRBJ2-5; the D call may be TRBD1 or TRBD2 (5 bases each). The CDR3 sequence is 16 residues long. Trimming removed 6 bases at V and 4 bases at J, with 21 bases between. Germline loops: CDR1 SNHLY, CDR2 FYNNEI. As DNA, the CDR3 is TGTGCCAGCAGGGATCAGGGTTTGAGTGGGGGAGAGACCCAGTACTTC. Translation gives CASRDQGLSGGETQYF. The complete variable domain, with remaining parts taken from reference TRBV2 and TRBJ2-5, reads EPEVTQTPSHQVTQMGQEVILRCVPISNHLYFYWYRQILGQKVEFLVSFYNNEISEKSEIFDDQFSVERPDGSNFTLKIRSTKLEDSAMYFCASRDQGLSGGETQYFGPGTRLLVL.